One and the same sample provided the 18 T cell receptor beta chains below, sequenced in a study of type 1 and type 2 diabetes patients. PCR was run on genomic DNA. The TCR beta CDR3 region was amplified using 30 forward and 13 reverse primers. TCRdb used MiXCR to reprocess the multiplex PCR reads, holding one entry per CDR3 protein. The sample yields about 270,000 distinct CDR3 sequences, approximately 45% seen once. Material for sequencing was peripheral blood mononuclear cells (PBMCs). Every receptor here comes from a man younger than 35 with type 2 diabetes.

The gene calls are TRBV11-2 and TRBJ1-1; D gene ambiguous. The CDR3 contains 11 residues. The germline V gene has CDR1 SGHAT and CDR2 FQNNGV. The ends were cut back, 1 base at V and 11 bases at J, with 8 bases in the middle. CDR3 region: CASSLGGYAFF. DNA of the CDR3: TGTGCCAGCAGCTTAGGAGGGTATGCTTTCTTT.

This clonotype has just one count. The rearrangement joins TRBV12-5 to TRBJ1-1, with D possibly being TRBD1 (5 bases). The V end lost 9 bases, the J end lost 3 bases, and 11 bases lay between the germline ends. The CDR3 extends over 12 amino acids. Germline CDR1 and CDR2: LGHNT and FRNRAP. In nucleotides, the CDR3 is TGTGCTAGCTCCGGGGGTGACACTGAAGCTTTCTTT. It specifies CASSGGDTEAFF.

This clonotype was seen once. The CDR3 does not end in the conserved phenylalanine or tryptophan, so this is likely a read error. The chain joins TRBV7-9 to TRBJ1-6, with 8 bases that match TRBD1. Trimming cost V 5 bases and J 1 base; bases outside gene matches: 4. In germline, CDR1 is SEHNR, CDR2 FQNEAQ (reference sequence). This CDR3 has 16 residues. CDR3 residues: CASSPGQGSYNSPLHS. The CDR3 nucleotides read TGTGCCAGCAGCCCCGGACAGGGATCCTATAATTCACCCCTCCACTCT.

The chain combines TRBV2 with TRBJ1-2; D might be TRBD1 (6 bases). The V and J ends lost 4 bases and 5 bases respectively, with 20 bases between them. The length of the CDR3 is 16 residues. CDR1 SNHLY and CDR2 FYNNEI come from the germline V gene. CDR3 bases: TGTGCCAGCAGTGGTCAGGGGACGGATATTGAATATGGCTACACCTTC. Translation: CASSGQGTDIEYGYTF.

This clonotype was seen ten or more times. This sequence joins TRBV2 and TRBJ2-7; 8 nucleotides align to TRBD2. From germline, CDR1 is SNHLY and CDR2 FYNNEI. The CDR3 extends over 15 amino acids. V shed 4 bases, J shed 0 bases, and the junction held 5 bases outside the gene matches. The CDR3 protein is CASSGAGGVSYEQYF. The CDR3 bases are TGTGCCAGCAGTGGGGCGGGGGGAGTCTCCTACGAGCAGTACTTC.

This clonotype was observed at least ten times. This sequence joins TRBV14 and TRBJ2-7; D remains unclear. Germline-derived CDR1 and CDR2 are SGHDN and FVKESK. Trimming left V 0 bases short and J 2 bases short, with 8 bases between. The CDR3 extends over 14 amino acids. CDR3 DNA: TGTGCCAGCAGCCAAGACGCCGGACCCTACGAGCAGTACTTC. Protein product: CASSQDAGPYEQYF.

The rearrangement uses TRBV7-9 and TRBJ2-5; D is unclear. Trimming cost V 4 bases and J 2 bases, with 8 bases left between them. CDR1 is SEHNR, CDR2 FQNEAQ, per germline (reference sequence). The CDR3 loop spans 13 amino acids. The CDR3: CASSSERQETQYF. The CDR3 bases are TGTGCCAGCAGCTCCGAGAGACAAGAGACCCAGTACTTC.

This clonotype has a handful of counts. The CDR3 DNA sequence: TGTGCCAGCAACGGACAGGTCCAAGAGACCCAGTACTTC. It yields the protein CASNGQVQETQYF. This chain joins TRBV2 and TRBJ2-5; 7 nucleotides align to TRBD1. V was pared by 7 bases and J by 1 base, with 3 bases of the junction left unmatched. This CDR3 has 13 residues. Germline V CDR1 and CDR2: SNHLY, FYNNEI. The variable domain in full, completed from reference TRBV2 and TRBJ2-5, reads EPEVTQTPSHQVTQMGQEVILRCVPISNHLYFYWYRQILGQKVEFLVSFYNNEISEKSEIFDDQFSVERPDGSNFTLKIRSTKLEDSAMYFCASNGQVQETQYFGPGTRLLVL.

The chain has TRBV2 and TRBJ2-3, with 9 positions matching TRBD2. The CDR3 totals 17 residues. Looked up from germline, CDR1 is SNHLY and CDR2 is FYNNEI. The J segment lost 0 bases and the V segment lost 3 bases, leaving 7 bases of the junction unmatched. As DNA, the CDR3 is TGTGCCAGCAGTGACTCTCGGCGGGGGGGGAGCACAGATACGCAGTATTTT. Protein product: CASSDSRRGGSTDTQYF. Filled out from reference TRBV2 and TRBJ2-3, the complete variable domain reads EPEVTQTPSHQVTQMGQEVILRCVPISNHLYFYWYRQILGQKVEFLVSFYNNEISEKSEIFDDQFSVERPDGSNFTLKIRSTKLEDSAMYFCASSDSRRGGSTDTQYFGPGTRLTVL.

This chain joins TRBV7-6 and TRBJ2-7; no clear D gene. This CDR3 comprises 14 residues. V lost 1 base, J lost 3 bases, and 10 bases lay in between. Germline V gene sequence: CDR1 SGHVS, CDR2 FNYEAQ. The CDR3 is CASSLDRSDYEQYF. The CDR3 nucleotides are TGTGCCAGCAGCTTAGATAGGTCTGACTACGAGCAGTACTTC.

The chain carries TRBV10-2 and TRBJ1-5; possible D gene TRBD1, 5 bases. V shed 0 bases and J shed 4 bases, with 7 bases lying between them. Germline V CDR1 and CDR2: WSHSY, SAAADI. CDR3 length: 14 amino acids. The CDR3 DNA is TGCGCCAGCAGTGAGTCGGGACTTAATCAGCCCCAGCATTTT. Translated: CASSESGLNQPQHF.

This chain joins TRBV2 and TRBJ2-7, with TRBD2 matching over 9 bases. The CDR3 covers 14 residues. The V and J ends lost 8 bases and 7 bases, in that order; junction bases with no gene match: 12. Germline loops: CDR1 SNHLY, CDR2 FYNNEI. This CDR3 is CASGRSGRRWEQYF. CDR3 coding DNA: TGTGCCAGCGGGCGTAGCGGGAGACGGTGGGAGCAGTACTTC. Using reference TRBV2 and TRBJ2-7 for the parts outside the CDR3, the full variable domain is EPEVTQTPSHQVTQMGQEVILRCVPISNHLYFYWYRQILGQKVEFLVSFYNNEISEKSEIFDDQFSVERPDGSNFTLKIRSTKLEDSAMYFCASGRSGRRWEQYFGPGTRLTVT.

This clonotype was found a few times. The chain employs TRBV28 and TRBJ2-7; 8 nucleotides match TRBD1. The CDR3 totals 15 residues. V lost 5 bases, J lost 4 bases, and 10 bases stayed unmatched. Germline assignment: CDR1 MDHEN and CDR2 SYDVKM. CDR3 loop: CASSDRGAKGYEQYF. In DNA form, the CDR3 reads TGTGCCAGCAGTGACAGGGGCGCCAAGGGATACGAGCAGTACTTC.

CDR3 in DNA: TGCGCCAGCAGCACCGGGACCGCTAACTATGGCTACACCTTC. Translated: CASSTGTANYGYTF. The chain has TRBV5-1 and TRBJ1-2; TRBD1 is a possible D gene (5 bases). The V end lost 4 bases, the J end lost 0 bases, and 10 bases lay between the germline ends. Germline lookup yields CDR1 SGHRS and CDR2 YFSETQ. The CDR3 sequence is 14 residues long. The whole variable domain, filled in from reference TRBV5-1 and TRBJ1-2, reads KAGVTQTPRYLIKTRGQQVTLSCSPISGHRSVSWYQQTPGQGLQFLFEYFSETQRNKGNFPGRFSGRQFSNSRSEMNVSTLELGDSALYLCASSTGTANYGYTFGSGTRLTVV.

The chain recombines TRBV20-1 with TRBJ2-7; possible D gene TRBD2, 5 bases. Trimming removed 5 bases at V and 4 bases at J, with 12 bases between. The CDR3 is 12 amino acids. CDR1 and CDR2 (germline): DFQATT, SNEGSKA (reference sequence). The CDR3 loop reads CSACDSEYEQYF. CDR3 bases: TGCAGTGCTTGTGATAGCGAGTACGAGCAGTACTTC.

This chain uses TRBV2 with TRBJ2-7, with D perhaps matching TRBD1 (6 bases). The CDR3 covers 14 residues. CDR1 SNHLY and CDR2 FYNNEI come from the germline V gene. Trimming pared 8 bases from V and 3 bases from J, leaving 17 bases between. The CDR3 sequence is CASLQGHGNYEQYF. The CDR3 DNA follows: TGTGCCAGCCTCCAGGGACACGGAAACTACGAGCAGTACTTC.

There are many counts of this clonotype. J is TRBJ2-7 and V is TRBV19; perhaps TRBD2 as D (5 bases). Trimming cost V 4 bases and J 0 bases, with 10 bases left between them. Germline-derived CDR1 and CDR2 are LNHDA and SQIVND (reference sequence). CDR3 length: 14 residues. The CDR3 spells CASSTTGSSYEQYF. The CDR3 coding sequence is TGTGCCAGTAGTACTACGGGAAGCTCCTACGAGCAGTACTTC.

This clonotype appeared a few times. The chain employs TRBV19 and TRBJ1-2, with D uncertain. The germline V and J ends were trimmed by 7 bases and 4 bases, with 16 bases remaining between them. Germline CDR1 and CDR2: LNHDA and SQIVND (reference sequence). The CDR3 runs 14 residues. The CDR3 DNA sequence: TGTGCCAGTAACGGAGGACGGTTAGCCTATGGCTACACCTTC. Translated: CASNGGRLAYGYTF.